A single sample is the source of the 32 T cell receptor beta chains below, sequenced in a study of T cell responses to AZD1222 COVID-19 vaccine. Profiling relied on immunoSEQ multiplex PCR, and the TCRdb table lists in-frame clones only, not all of them. This sample has about 120,000 clones, with over 75% found just once. Here the sequenced sample was peripheral blood, taken on day 0 of AZD1222 vaccination. The receptors were sampled from an adult in good health.

The chain combines TRBV3-1 (or the pseudogene TRBV3-2) with TRBJ1-6; D ambiguous. Germline V gene sequence: CDR1 LGHDT, CDR2 YNNKEL (reference sequence). CDR3 length equals 17 residues. V was cut by 4 bases and J by 6 bases, with 19 bases left in between. CDR3 amino acids: CASSPRQPGWSNSPLHF. The CDR3 nucleotides read TGTGCCAGCAGCCCCCGTCAACCGGGCTGGAGTAATTCACCCCTCCACTTT.

V gene TRBV4-3 combines with J gene TRBJ1-6; D possibly corresponds to TRBD1 (6 bases). CDR3 length: 15 residues. Germline V gives CDR1 LGHNA, CDR2 YSLEER. V gave up 3 bases and J gave up 9 bases, with 15 bases separating them. The CDR3 loop reads CASSQSQGVSSPLHF. The CDR3 nucleotides are TGCGCCAGCAGCCAGTCACAGGGTGTAAGTTCACCCCTCCACTTT.

J is TRBJ1-2 and V is TRBV5-1, with D tentatively TRBD1 (5 bases). Germline-derived CDR1 and CDR2 are SGHRS and YFSETQ. The CDR3 covers 15 residues. V gave up 2 bases and J gave up 3 bases, with 14 bases separating them. The CDR3 spells CASSFGLMGDYGYTF. The CDR3 bases are TGCGCCAGCAGCTTTGGACTCATGGGGGACTATGGCTACACCTTC. Complete variable domain (other parts from reference TRBV5-1 and TRBJ1-2): KAGVTQTPRYLIKTRGQQVTLSCSPISGHRSVSWYQQTPGQGLQFLFEYFSETQRNKGNFPGRFSGRQFSNSRSEMNVSTLELGDSALYLCASSFGLMGDYGYTFGSGTRLTVV.

This sequence joins TRBV24-1 and TRBJ2-2; D is possibly TRBD1 (5 bases). The germline CDR1 and CDR2 sequences are KGHDR and SFDVKD. This CDR3 is built from 15 residues. Trimming stripped 4 bases from V and 1 base from J, with 9 bases between. The CDR3, as DNA: TGTGCCACCAGTGACCCCACAGGGAACACCGGGGAGCTGTTTTTT. Protein sequence: CATSDPTGNTGELFF.

The sample holds one count of this clone. V and J are TRBV5-4 and TRBJ2-2, with 7 bases identical to TRBD2. The CDR3 is 15 amino acids. The germline CDR1 and CDR2 sequences are SGHNT and YYREEE (reference sequence). J gave up 7 bases and V 2 bases, and 8 bases lay outside the gene matches. The CDR3 nucleotides read TGTGCCAGCAGCTTTGGCGGGGGACCGATCGGGGAGCTGTTTTTT. Residues: CASSFGGGPIGELFF.

The J gene is TRBJ2-3, the V gene TRBV9; no firm D call. Per the germline V gene, CDR1 is SGDLS and CDR2 is YYNGEE. This CDR3 has 19 amino acids. V lost 0 bases and J 0 bases, leaving 20 bases between the germline ends. The CDR3 DNA follows: TGTGCCAGCAGCGTAGGCTCCGGGTATGGTGGCAGAAGCACAGATACGCAGTATTTT. Translating it yields CASSVGSGYGGRSTDTQYF.

The gene calls are TRBV7-2 and TRBJ2-7; a weak D match, TRBD1 (6 bases). Germline assignment: CDR1 SGHTA and CDR2 FQGNSA. V was pared by 6 bases and J by 1 base, with 7 bases between. The CDR3 totals 12 residues. The CDR3: CASRGGSYEQYF. The DNA of the CDR3 is TGTGCCAGCAGAGGGGGATCCTACGAGCAGTACTTC.

V and J are TRBV3-1 (or the pseudogene TRBV3-2) and TRBJ1-1; D unresolved. This CDR3 spans 13 amino acids. Trimming removed 1 base at V and 0 bases at J, with 3 bases between. CDR1 is LGHDT, CDR2 YNNKEL, per germline (reference sequence). CDR3 in DNA: TGTGCCAGCAGCCAAGGGTTGAACACTGAAGCTTTCTTT. Its protein is CASSQGLNTEAFF.

The genes are TRBV4-1 and TRBJ2-1, with 10 positions matching TRBD2. The CDR3 consists of 16 residues. Germline V CDR1 and CDR2: MGHRA, YSYEKL. Trimming took 1 base from V and 3 from J; bases not matched to a gene: 3. The CDR3 DNA is TGCGCCAGCAGCCAAGTTAGCGGGGGGTTCTACAATGAGCAGTTCTTC. Residues: CASSQVSGGFYNEQFF.

The chain employs TRBV6-5 and TRBJ1-1; TRBD1 matches at 8 bases. V dropped 6 bases and J dropped 4; count of bases not matched to a gene: 4. Germline V gene sequence: CDR1 MNHEY, CDR2 SVGAGI. The CDR3 consists of 13 residues. The CDR3 nucleotides are TGTGCCAGCAGAAGTACAGGGGGCACTGAAGCTTTCTTT. This gives the protein CASRSTGGTEAFF.

The CDR3 protein is CASSLGQGSGANVLTF. As DNA, the CDR3 is TGTGCCAGCAGTTTGGGTCAGGGTAGTGGGGCCAACGTCCTGACTTTC. The chain links TRBV28 to TRBJ2-6; a possible D gene is TRBD1 (5 bases). V was cut by 3 bases and J by 3 bases, with 12 bases left in between. Germline lookup yields CDR1 MDHEN and CDR2 SYDVKM. This CDR3 is 16 amino acids long.

The chain combines TRBV7-2 with TRBJ1-4; D perhaps matches TRBD1 (5 bases). Per germline, CDR1 SGHTA and CDR2 FQGNSA. This CDR3 has 13 residues. V was cut by 8 bases and J by 4 bases, with 11 bases left in between. The CDR3 spells CASADRNNEKLFF. The CDR3, as DNA: TGTGCCAGCGCCGACAGAAATAATGAAAAACTGTTTTTT.

This chain joins TRBV18 and TRBJ1-4; the D is unclear. The germline gives CDR1 KGHSH, CDR2 LQKENI. This CDR3 has 16 residues. V gave up 2 bases and J gave up 3 bases, with 13 bases separating them. DNA for the CDR3: TGTGCCAGCTCACCAGGTCTTTCCGGGGCTAATGAAAAACTGTTTTTT. Amino acid sequence: CASSPGLSGANEKLFF.

The V and J genes are TRBV18 and TRBJ1-2; D not certain. Looked up from germline, CDR1 is KGHSH and CDR2 is LQKENI. Trimming stripped 2 bases from V and 4 bases from J, with 17 bases between. The CDR3 runs 16 residues. The CDR3 loop is CASSPTSVSPGYGYTF. In DNA form, the CDR3 reads TGTGCCAGCTCACCAACATCGGTCAGCCCCGGCTATGGCTACACCTTC.

V and J are TRBV18 and TRBJ1-3; D is unclear. The length of the CDR3 is 16 residues. Germline-derived CDR1 and CDR2 are KGHSH and LQKENI. The germline V and J ends were trimmed by 3 bases and 0 bases, with 12 bases remaining between them. CDR3 in amino acids: CASSPSEVSSGNTIYF. The CDR3 DNA reads as TGTGCCAGCTCACCGTCAGAGGTATCCTCTGGAAACACCATATATTTT.

For the CDR3, the DNA is TGTGCCAGCAGTCGGGACGAGGACACTGAAGCTTTCTTT. Amino acid sequence: CASSRDEDTEAFF. The chain links TRBV9 to TRBJ1-1; tentatively, D is TRBD1 (5 bases). Germline loops: CDR1 SGDLS, CDR2 YYNGEE. The CDR3 consists of 13 residues. Trimming removed 5 bases at V and 3 bases at J, with 11 bases between.

The chain recombines TRBV6-4 with TRBJ1-2, with a tentative D call TRBD1 (6 bases). This CDR3 has 16 amino acids. The V end lost 4 bases, the J end lost 6 bases, and 21 bases lay between the germline ends. Germline V lookup: CDR1 MRHNA, CDR2 SNTAGT. As DNA, the CDR3 is TGTGCCAGCAGTGGGTTTAGACACAGGGTGGGTAATGGCTACACCTTC. Its protein is CASSGFRHRVGNGYTF.

The chain recombines TRBV7-3 with TRBJ2-5; a possible D gene is TRBD2 (7 bases). The germline V gene encodes CDR1 SGHTA and CDR2 FQGTGA. Trimming left V 2 bases short and J 1 base short, with 11 bases between. The CDR3 is 15 residues long. The CDR3 is CASSLGGARQETQYF. Here the CDR3 DNA reads TGTGCCAGCAGCTTAGGGGGGGCGCGCCAAGAGACCCAGTACTTC.

This chain joins TRBV7-2 and TRBJ1-2; D is unclear. Germline V gives CDR1 SGHTA, CDR2 FQGNSA. The ends were cut back, 5 bases at V and 6 bases at J, with 16 bases in the middle. CDR3 length: 14 amino acids. CDR3 region: CASSTFVAADGYTF. The CDR3 DNA reads TGTGCCAGCAGCACATTCGTGGCGGCGGATGGCTACACCTTC. The complete variable domain, with remaining parts taken from reference TRBV7-2 and TRBJ1-2, reads GAGVSQSPSNKVTEKGKDVELRCDPISGHTALYWYRQSLGQGLEFLIYFQGNSAPDKSGLPSDRFSAERTGGSVSTLTIQRTQQEDSAVYLCASSTFVAADGYTFGSGTRLTVV.

The chain employs TRBV10-3 and TRBJ1-5; D remains ambiguous. This CDR3 has 13 amino acids. The V and J ends lost 10 bases and 5 bases respectively, with 15 bases between them. Germline values: CDR1 ENHRY, CDR2 SYGVKD. This chain's CDR3 is CASSDIQYQPQHF. CDR3 nucleotide sequence: TGTGCCAGTTCCGACATTCAATATCAGCCCCAGCATTTT.

The chain combines TRBV5-5 with TRBJ2-2, with 14 bases lining up with TRBD2. The V and J ends lost 4 bases and 4 bases, in that order; junction bases with no gene match: 6. Germline CDR1 SGHKS, CDR2 YYEKEE (reference sequence). CDR3 size: 17 residues. CDR3 sequence (DNA): TGTGCCAGCAGCCGGACTAGCGGGGGGCTCGGCACCGGGGAGCTGTTTTTT. It yields the protein CASSRTSGGLGTGELFF.

The chain is built from TRBV7-3 and TRBJ1-2, with a tentative D call TRBD1 (5 bases). Germline CDR1 SGHTA, CDR2 FQGTGA. This CDR3 is built from 13 residues. Trimming took off 5 bases at V and 13 bases at J, with 20 bases between the two ends. CDR3 nucleotides: TGTGCCAGCAGCCCGCACACAGGAGTACGAAGCACCTTC. The encoded protein is CASSPHTGVRSTF.

In this sample, this clone turned up a few times. The CDR3 DNA is TGTGCCAGCAGCAGACAGAACTCCTACGAGCAGTACTTC. Translating it yields CASSRQNSYEQYF. The chain combines TRBV14 with TRBJ2-7; TRBD1 is a possible D gene (5 bases). Trimming removed 5 bases from V and 0 bases from J, with 8 bases in between. CDR3 length: 13 amino acids. Germline assignment: CDR1 SGHDN and CDR2 FVKESK.

The chain carries TRBV19 and TRBJ2-5; D possibly uses TRBD1 or TRBD2 (5 bases each). The CDR3 runs to 13 residues. Germline values: CDR1 LNHDA, CDR2 SQIVND (reference sequence). Trimming took 5 bases from V and 5 from J, leaving 12 bases between them. CDR3 region: CASSSHGAETQYF. CDR3 in DNA: TGTGCCAGTAGTTCTCACGGGGCGGAGACCCAGTACTTC. The whole variable domain, filled in from reference TRBV19 and TRBJ2-5, reads DGGITQSPKYLFRKEGQNVTLSCEQNLNHDAMYWYRQDPGQGLRLIYYSQIVNDFQKGDIAEGYSVSREKKESFPLTVTSAQKNPTAFYLCASSSHGAETQYFGPGTRLLVL.

V is TRBV7-9 and J is TRBJ2-1; the match to TRBD2 covers 11 bases. CDR1 is SEHNR and CDR2 is FQNEAQ in the germline V gene (reference sequence). V dropped 6 bases and J dropped 4; count of bases not matched to a gene: 2. There are 14 residues in the CDR3. CDR3: CASRTSGAYNEQFF. In nucleotides, the CDR3 is TGTGCCAGCAGGACTAGCGGGGCGTACAATGAGCAGTTCTTC.

This chain joins TRBV19 and TRBJ1-1; D is unresolved. Germline CDR1 reads LNHDA; CDR2 reads SQIVND (reference sequence). V was shortened by 5 bases and J by 4 bases, with 14 bases between the two germline ends. The CDR3 totals 14 residues. The CDR3 sequence: CASSLTERSTEAFF. CDR3 DNA sequence: TGTGCCAGTAGTCTAACAGAAAGGAGCACTGAAGCTTTCTTT.

This sequence joins TRBV7-3 and TRBJ1-6; 8 bases agree with TRBD1. The CDR3 is made up of 15 amino acids. Germline V gene data show CDR1 as SGHTA and CDR2 as FQGTGA. The V segment lost 6 bases and the J segment 14 bases; nucleotides outside the gene matches: 15. The CDR3 is CASSRGQGPSSALHF. Here the CDR3 DNA reads TGTGCCAGCAGTCGTGGACAGGGTCCCAGTTCGGCCCTCCACTTT.

This rearrangement joins TRBV7-6 to TRBJ2-1; perhaps TRBD2 as D (7 bases). CDR3 length equals 15 residues. Germline V gives CDR1 SGHVS, CDR2 FNYEAQ. V gave up 1 base and J gave up 4 bases, with 11 bases separating them. The CDR3 DNA is TGTGCCAGCAGCTTAGACGGGGGGCGGTACAATGAGCAGTTCTTC. It translates to CASSLDGGRYNEQFF. The full variable domain, with the rest looked up from reference TRBV7-6 and TRBJ2-1, is GAGVSQSPRYKVTKRGQDVALRCDPISGHVSLYWYRQALGQGPEFLTYFNYEAQQDKSGLPNDRFSAERPEGSISTLTIQRTEQRDSAMYRCASSLDGGRYNEQFFGPGTRLTVL.

In this sample, this clone turned up a few times. The rearrangement uses TRBV7-9 and TRBJ1-4; D is ambiguous. Trimming cost V 8 bases and J 0 bases, with 10 bases left between them. The CDR3 has 14 residues. Per the germline V gene, CDR1 is SEHNR and CDR2 is FQNEAQ (reference sequence). The CDR3 bases are TGTGCCAGCGTTAGGACTACAACTAATGAAAAACTGTTTTTT. Residues: CASVRTTTNEKLFF. Supplemented by reference TRBV7-9 and TRBJ1-4, the full variable domain reads DTGVSQNPRHKITKRGQNVTFRCDPISEHNRLYWYRQTLGQGPEFLTYFQNEAQLEKSRLLSDRFSAERPKGSFSTLEIQRTEQGDSAMYLCASVRTTTNEKLFFGSGTQLSVL.

The rearrangement joins TRBV5-1 to TRBJ1-1; the match to TRBD1 covers 9 bases. Looked up from germline, CDR1 is SGHRS and CDR2 is YFSETQ. The CDR3 sequence is 15 residues long. V lost 4 bases, J lost 5 bases, and 9 bases stayed unmatched. The CDR3 DNA reads TGCGCCAGCAGCCCGGAGACAGGGGGTAGGACTGAAGCTTTCTTT. It translates to CASSPETGGRTEAFF.

The chain uses TRBV15 and TRBJ2-1, with D tentatively TRBD1 or TRBD2 (5 bases each). V shed 1 base and J shed 5 bases, with 15 bases lying between them. This CDR3 region has 16 residues. In germline, CDR1 is LNHNV, CDR2 YYDKDF (reference sequence). CDR3 amino acids: CATSRATGPQDNEQFF. CDR3 DNA: TGTGCCACCAGCAGAGCAACGGGGCCGCAAGACAATGAGCAGTTCTTC.

This clone was found a few times. The chain has TRBV6-5 and TRBJ2-7; TRBD1 agrees at 10 bases. The V gene's germline CDR1 is MNHEY and CDR2 SVGAGI. J was trimmed by 4 bases and V by 8 bases; bases with no gene match: 5. The CDR3 is 13 residues long. The CDR3 reads CASGGDRGYEQYF. In DNA, the CDR3 is TGTGCCAGCGGGGGGGACAGGGGTTACGAGCAGTACTTC.